These 17 T cell receptor beta chains came from one sample sequenced in a study of cytomegalovirus exposure and HLA in healthy donors. PCR employed 60 Vbeta and 13 Jbeta primers. Assay used: immunoSEQ multiplex PCR; TCRdb lists only in-frame clones, some missing. The sample lists about 160,000 clones, roughly 80% seen once, with 1.3% in the top ten. The material sequenced was PBMCs. The receptors were sampled from a man aged 50-60 years in good health and CMV-seropositive.

V gene TRBV10-3 combines with J gene TRBJ2-7; maybe TRBD2 (6 bases). The CDR3 length is 13 residues. CDR1 and CDR2 (germline): ENHRY, SYGVKD. V dropped 3 bases and J dropped 3 bases, with 9 bases sitting between them. The CDR3 nucleotides are TGTGCCATCAGTGAACGGCGGGACTACGAGCAGTACTTC. Its translation: CAISERRDYEQYF.

The genes are TRBV28 and TRBJ2-1; 8 bases are shared with TRBD2. The J segment lost 6 bases and the V segment lost 3 bases, leaving 13 bases of the junction unmatched. The germline gives CDR1 MDHEN, CDR2 SYDVKM. The CDR3 loop spans 17 amino acids. CDR3 region: CASSFIPGAGVGNEQFF. CDR3 DNA sequence: TGTGCCAGCAGTTTCATCCCGGGAGCGGGAGTCGGCAATGAGCAGTTCTTC.

The chain carries TRBV9 and TRBJ2-5; TRBD2 is a possible D gene (6 bases). V lost 0 bases and J 0 bases, leaving 15 bases between the germline ends. CDR3 length: 17 residues. Germline loops: CDR1 SGDLS, CDR2 YYNGEE. CDR3 in amino acids: CASSVEGGASYQETQYF. The CDR3 DNA sequence: TGTGCCAGCAGCGTAGAAGGCGGGGCCTCGTACCAAGAGACCCAGTACTTC. Full variable domain (outside the CDR3, taken from reference TRBV9 and TRBJ2-5): DSGVTQTPKHLITATGQRVTLRCSPRSGDLSVYWYQQSLDQGLQFLIQYYNGEERAKGNILERFSAQQFPDLHSELNLSSLELGDSALYFCASSVEGGASYQETQYFGPGTRLLVL.

The chain has TRBV12-5 and TRBJ2-3; a weak D match, TRBD2 (7 bases). V gave up 1 base and J gave up 1 base, with 12 bases separating them. Germline assignment: CDR1 LGHNT and CDR2 FRNRAP. The CDR3 loop spans 16 amino acids. For the CDR3, the DNA is TGTGCTAGTGGTTTGGGAGGGGGGGCGGGCACAGATACGCAGTATTTT. Translating it yields CASGLGGGAGTDTQYF.

The chain recombines TRBV5-1 with TRBJ1-1, with D tentatively TRBD1 (5 bases). CDR3 length: 18 amino acids. Germline values: CDR1 SGHRS, CDR2 YFSETQ. V was clipped by 4 bases and J by 0 bases, with 22 bases between them. In DNA, the CDR3 is TGCGCCAGCAGCCCGATCATCGGACGACAGTACATGAACACTGAAGCTTTCTTT. As protein: CASSPIIGRQYMNTEAFF.

The gene calls are TRBV29-1 and TRBJ1-1; D may be TRBD1 (5 bases). V dropped 5 bases and J dropped 1 base, with 17 bases sitting between them. Germline V CDR1 and CDR2: SQVTM, ANQGSEA. The CDR3 contains 15 residues. CDR3 coding DNA: TGCAGCGTTATACCGCTCAGGGTCGGGAACACTGAAGCTTTCTTT. Protein sequence: CSVIPLRVGNTEAFF. Filled out from reference TRBV29-1 and TRBJ1-1, the complete variable domain reads SAVISQKPSRDICQRGTSLTIQCQVDSQVTMMFWYRQQPGQSLTLIATANQGSEATYESGFVIDKFPISRPNLTFSTLTVSNMSPEDSSIYLCSVIPLRVGNTEAFFGQGTRLTVV.

The rearrangement uses TRBV9 and TRBJ1-1; D gene unclear. V was pared by 4 bases and J by 1 base, with 8 bases between. The length of the CDR3 is 13 residues. The germline gives CDR1 SGDLS, CDR2 YYNGEE. The CDR3 region is CASSNRGNTEAFF. CDR3 DNA sequence: TGTGCCAGCAGCAACCGGGGGAACACTGAAGCTTTCTTT.

This chain uses TRBV7-3 with TRBJ2-5; D unclear. Germline-derived CDR1 and CDR2 are SGHTA and FQGTGA. The CDR3 runs 14 residues. Trimming pared 0 bases from V and 7 bases from J, leaving 12 bases between. The CDR3 bases are TGTGCCAGCAGCTTAACTGGTGCCTCGGGGACCCAGTACTTC. This codes for CASSLTGASGTQYF.

This clone was seen a few times. The chain links TRBV30 to TRBJ1-2; possible D gene TRBD1, 6 bases. There are 13 residues in the CDR3. Germline loops: CDR1 GTSNPN, CDR2 SVGIG (reference sequence). V was shortened by 5 bases and J by 4 bases, with 14 bases between the two germline ends. The CDR3 loop is CAWGRGGGYGYTF. The CDR3 coding sequence is TGTGCCTGGGGTAGGGGAGGGGGCTATGGCTACACCTTC.

The genes are TRBV6-5 and TRBJ2-5; 9 positions agree with TRBD2. Germline CDR1 MNHEY, CDR2 SVGAGI. This CDR3 spans 14 amino acids. The V segment lost 8 bases and the J segment 2 bases; nucleotides outside the gene matches: 6. CDR3 nucleotide sequence: TGTGCCAGCTGCGGCGGGGGGGATCAAGAGACCCAGTACTTC. This encodes CASCGGGDQETQYF.

V gene TRBV25-1 combines with J gene TRBJ1-2; a possible D gene is TRBD1 (6 bases). V was trimmed by 3 bases and J by 5 bases, leaving 19 bases between them. The germline gives CDR1 MGHDK, CDR2 SYGVNS. This CDR3 region has 16 residues. CDR3 nucleotides: TGTGCCAGCAGTGACGACAGGTCCCCTTCTATATATGGCTACACCTTC. Protein sequence: CASSDDRSPSIYGYTF.

The chain couples TRBV7-3 to TRBJ2-2; 7 nucleotides agree with TRBD1. This CDR3 has 15 amino acids. V shed 5 bases and J 2 bases; nucleotides not matched to a gene: 5. Looked up from germline, CDR1 is SGHTA and CDR2 is FQGTGA. CDR3 nucleotide sequence: TGTGCCAGCAGCAAGACAGGGTCCAACACCGGGGAGCTGTTTTTT. Translated: CASSKTGSNTGELFF.

CDR3 sequence: CASSQVQGGGQPQHF. The CDR3 DNA reads as TGTGCCAGCAGCCAAGTACAGGGGGGAGGTCAGCCCCAGCATTTT. This sequence joins TRBV4-2 and TRBJ1-5, with 8 bases that match TRBD1. V shed 1 base and J 6 bases; nucleotides not matched to a gene: 5. Per the germline V gene, CDR1 is LGHNA and CDR2 is YNFKEQ. The CDR3 covers 15 residues.

The chain is built from TRBV29-1 and TRBJ2-7; the D gene is possibly TRBD1 (6 bases). Trimming pared 6 bases from V and 0 bases from J, leaving 12 bases between. CDR1 is SQVTM and CDR2 is ANQGSEA in the germline V gene. The CDR3 covers 13 residues. The CDR3 protein is CSVQQGNSYEQYF. CDR3 DNA sequence: TGCAGCGTGCAACAGGGCAACTCCTACGAGCAGTACTTC.

This chain links TRBV30 with TRBJ2-2; D possibly corresponds to TRBD2 (6 bases). The CDR3 is made up of 14 amino acids. Germline V CDR1 and CDR2: GTSNPN, SVGIG (reference sequence). V lost 4 bases and J lost 3, with 12 bases in between. CDR3 sequence: CAWKGRDHTGELFF. The CDR3 bases are TGTGCCTGGAAGGGGCGGGACCACACCGGGGAGCTGTTTTTT.

The gene calls are TRBV7-2 and TRBJ2-1; 8 bases map to TRBD2. This CDR3 contains 16 residues. Germline CDR1 SGHTA, CDR2 FQGNSA. Losses at the gene ends were 4 bases for V and 4 bases for J; bases not matched to a gene: 9. The CDR3 loop is CASSSGELAAYNEQFF. The CDR3 DNA is TGTGCCAGCAGCTCAGGGGAACTAGCGGCTTACAATGAGCAGTTCTTC. Filled out from reference TRBV7-2 and TRBJ2-1, the complete variable domain reads GAGVSQSPSNKVTEKGKDVELRCDPISGHTALYWYRQSLGQGLEFLIYFQGNSAPDKSGLPSDRFSAERTGGSVSTLTIQRTQQEDSAVYLCASSSGELAAYNEQFFGPGTRLTVL.

The CDR3 coding sequence is TGTGCCACCAGCAGAAGTCGGTACAGGGGGGAAAACACCATATATTTT. Encoded protein: CATSRSRYRGENTIYF. The chain has TRBV15 and TRBJ1-3, with 8 bases aligning to TRBD1. The CDR3 covers 16 residues. Germline CDR1 LNHNV, CDR2 YYDKDF (reference sequence). V dropped 2 bases and J dropped 6; count of bases not matched to a gene: 9.